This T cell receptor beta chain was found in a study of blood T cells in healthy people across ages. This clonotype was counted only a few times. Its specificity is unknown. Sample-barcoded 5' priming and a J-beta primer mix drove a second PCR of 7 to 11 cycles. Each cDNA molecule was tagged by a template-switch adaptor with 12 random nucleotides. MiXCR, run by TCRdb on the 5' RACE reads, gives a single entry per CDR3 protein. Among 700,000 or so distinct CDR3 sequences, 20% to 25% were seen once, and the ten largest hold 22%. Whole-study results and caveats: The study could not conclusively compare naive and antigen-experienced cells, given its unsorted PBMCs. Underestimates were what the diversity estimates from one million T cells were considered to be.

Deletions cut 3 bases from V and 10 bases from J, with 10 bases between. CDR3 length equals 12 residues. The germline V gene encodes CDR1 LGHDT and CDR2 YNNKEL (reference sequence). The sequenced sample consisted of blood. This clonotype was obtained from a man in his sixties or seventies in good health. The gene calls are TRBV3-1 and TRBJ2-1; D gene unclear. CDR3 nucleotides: TGTGCCAGCAGCCATGCAGCGTGGGAGCAGTTCTTC. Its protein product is CASSHAAWEQFF.